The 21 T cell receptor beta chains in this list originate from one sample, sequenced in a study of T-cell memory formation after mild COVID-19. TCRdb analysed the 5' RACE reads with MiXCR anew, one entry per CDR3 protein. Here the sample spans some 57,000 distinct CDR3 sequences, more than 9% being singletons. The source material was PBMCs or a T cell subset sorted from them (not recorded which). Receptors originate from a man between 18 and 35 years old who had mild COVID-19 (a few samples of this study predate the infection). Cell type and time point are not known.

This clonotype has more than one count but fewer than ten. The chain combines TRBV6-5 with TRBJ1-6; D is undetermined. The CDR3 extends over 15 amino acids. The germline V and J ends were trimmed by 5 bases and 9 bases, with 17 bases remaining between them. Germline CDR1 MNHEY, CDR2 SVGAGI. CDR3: CASSPTTRGTSPLHF. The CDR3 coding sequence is TGTGCCAGCAGTCCCACGACACGGGGAACTTCACCCCTCCACTTT.

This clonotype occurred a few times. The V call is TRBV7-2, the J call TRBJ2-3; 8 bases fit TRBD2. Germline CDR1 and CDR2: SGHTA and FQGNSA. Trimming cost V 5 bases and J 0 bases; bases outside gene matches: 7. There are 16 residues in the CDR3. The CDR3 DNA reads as TGTGCCAGCAGCCCATTTGGCGGGGGGAGCACAGATACGCAGTATTTT. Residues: CASSPFGGGSTDTQYF. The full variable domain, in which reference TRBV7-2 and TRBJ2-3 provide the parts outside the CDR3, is GAGVSQSPSNKVTEKGKDVELRCDPISGHTALYWYRQSLGQGLEFLIYFQGNSAPDKSGLPSDRFSAERTGGSVSTLTIQRTQQEDSAVYLCASSPFGGGSTDTQYFGPGTRLTVL.

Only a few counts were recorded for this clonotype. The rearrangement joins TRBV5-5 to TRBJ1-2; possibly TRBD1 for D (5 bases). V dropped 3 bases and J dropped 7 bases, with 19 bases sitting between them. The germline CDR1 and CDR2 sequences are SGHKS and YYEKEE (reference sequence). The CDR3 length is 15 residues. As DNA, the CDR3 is TGTGCCAGCAGCTCACGATCGGGGCAGGGAGGTGGCTACACCTTC. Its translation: CASSSRSGQGGGYTF.

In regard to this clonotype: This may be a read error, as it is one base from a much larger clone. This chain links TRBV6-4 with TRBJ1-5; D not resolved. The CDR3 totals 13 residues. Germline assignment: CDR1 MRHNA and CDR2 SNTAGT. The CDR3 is CASSAGSNQPKHF. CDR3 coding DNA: TGTGCCAGCAGTGCCGGGAGCAATCAGCCCAAGCATTTT.

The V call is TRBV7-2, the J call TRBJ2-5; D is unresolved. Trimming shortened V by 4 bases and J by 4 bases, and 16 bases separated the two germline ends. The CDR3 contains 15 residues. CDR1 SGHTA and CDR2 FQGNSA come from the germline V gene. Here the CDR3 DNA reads TGTGCCAGCAGCTCGTGGGCGCACTACCCAGAGACCCAGTACTTC. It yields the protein CASSSWAHYPETQYF.

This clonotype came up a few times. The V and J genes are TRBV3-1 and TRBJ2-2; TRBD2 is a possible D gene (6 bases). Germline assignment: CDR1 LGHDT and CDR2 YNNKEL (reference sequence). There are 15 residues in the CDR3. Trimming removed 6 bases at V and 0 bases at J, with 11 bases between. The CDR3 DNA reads TGTGCCAGCAGACGATCTAGCGCGAACACCGGGGAGCTGTTTTTT. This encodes CASRRSSANTGELFF.

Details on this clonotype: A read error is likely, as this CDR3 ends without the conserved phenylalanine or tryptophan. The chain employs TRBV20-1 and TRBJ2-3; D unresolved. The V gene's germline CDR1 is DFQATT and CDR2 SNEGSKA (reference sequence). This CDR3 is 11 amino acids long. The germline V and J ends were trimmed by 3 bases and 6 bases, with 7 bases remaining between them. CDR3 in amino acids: CSASKGDTQYL. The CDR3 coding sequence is TGCAGTGCTAGTAAAGGGGATACGCAGTATCTT.

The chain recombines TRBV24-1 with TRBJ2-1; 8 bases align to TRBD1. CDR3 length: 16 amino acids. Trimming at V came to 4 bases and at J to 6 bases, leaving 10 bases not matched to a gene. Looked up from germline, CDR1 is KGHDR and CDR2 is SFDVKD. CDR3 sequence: CATSDPRTGPSNEQFF. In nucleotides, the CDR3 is TGTGCCACCAGTGACCCCAGGACAGGGCCCAGCAATGAGCAGTTCTTC.

DNA for the CDR3: TGTGGATCCCGGGGGGATGGATTCACCGGGGAGCTGTTTTTT. Protein: CGSRGDGFTGELFF. The V call is TRBV2, the J call TRBJ2-2; 7 bases line up with TRBD2. The CDR3 spans 14 residues. Germline CDR1 SNHLY, CDR2 FYNNEI. Complete variable domain (other parts from reference TRBV2 and TRBJ2-2): EPEVTQTPSHQVTQMGQEVILRCVPISNHLYFYWYRQILGQKVEFLVSFYNNEISEKSEIFDDQFSVERPDGSNFTLKIRSTKLEDSAMYFCGSRGDGFTGELFFGEGSRLTVL.

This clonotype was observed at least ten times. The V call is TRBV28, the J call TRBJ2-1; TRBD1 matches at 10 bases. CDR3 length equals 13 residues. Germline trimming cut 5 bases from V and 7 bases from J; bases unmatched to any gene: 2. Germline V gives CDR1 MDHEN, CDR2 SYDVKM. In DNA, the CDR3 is TGTGCCAGCAGTCTGGGACAGGGGAATGAGCAGTTCTTC. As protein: CASSLGQGNEQFF. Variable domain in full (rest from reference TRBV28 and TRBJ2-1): DVKVTQSSRYLVKRTGEKVFLECVQDMDHENMFWYRQDPGLGLRLIYFSYDVKMKEKGDIPEGYSVSREKKERFSLILESASTNQTSMYLCASSLGQGNEQFFGPGTRLTVL.

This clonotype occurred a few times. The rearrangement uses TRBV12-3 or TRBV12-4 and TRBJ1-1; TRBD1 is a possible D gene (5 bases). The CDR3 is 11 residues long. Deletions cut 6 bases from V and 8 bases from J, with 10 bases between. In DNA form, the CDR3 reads TGTGCCAGCAGCTGGGGGGTCGAAGCTTTCTTT. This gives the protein CASSWGVEAFF.

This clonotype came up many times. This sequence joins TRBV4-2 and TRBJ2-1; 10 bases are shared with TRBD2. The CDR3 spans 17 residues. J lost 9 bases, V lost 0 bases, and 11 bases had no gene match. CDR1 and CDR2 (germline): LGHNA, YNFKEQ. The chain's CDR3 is CASSQDSGSGGISEQFF. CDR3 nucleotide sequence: TGTGCCAGCAGCCAAGATAGTGGTAGCGGGGGGATCAGTGAGCAGTTCTTC.

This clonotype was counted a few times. The CDR3 DNA is TGTGCCAGCAGCGTAGTTTTCAACACCGGGGAGCTGTTTTTT. Protein product: CASSVVFNTGELFF. This chain joins TRBV9 and TRBJ2-2; no reliable D call. Germline V gives CDR1 SGDLS, CDR2 YYNGEE. The CDR3 loop spans 14 amino acids. Between the trimmed V and J ends, which lost 0 bases and 2 bases, there was a span of 5 bases.

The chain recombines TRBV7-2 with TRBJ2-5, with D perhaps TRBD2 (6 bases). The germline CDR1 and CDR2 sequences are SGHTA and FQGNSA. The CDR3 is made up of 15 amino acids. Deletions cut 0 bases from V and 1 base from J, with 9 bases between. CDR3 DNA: TGTGCCAGCAGCTTAGCATACGGGAGCCAAGAGACCCAGTACTTC. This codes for CASSLAYGSQETQYF.

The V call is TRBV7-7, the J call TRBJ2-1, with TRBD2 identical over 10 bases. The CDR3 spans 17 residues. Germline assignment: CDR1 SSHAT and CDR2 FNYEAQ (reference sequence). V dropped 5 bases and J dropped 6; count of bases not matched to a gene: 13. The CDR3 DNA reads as TGTGCCAGCAGCCACGATAGCGGGGGGACCCTTAGCAATGAGCAGTTCTTC. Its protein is CASSHDSGGTLSNEQFF.

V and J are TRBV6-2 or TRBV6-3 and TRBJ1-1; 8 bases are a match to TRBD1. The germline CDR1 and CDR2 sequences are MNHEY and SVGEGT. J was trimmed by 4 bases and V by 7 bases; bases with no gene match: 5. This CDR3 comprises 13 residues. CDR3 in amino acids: CASIATGGTEAFF. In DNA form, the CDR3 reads TGTGCCAGCATCGCCACAGGGGGCACTGAAGCTTTCTTT.

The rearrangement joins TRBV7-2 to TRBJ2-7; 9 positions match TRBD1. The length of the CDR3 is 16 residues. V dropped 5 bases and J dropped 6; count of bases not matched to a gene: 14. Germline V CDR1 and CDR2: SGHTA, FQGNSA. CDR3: CASSPRGTGTYSEQYF. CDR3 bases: TGTGCCAGCAGCCCGAGGGGGACAGGGACATACTCCGAGCAGTACTTC.

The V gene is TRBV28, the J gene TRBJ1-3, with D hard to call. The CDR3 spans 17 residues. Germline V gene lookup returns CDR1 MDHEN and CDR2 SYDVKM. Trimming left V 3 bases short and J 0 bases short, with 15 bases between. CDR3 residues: CASSLIGRARSGNTIYF. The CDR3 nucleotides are TGTGCCAGCAGTTTGATTGGGAGGGCCCGCTCTGGAAACACCATATATTTT.

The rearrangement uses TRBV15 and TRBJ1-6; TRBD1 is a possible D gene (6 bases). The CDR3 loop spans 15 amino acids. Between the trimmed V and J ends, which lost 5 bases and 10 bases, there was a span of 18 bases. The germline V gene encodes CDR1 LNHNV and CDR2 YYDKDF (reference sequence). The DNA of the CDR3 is TGTGCCACCAGCCTAACTAGAGAACAGGGATCACCCCTCCACTTT. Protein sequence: CATSLTREQGSPLHF.

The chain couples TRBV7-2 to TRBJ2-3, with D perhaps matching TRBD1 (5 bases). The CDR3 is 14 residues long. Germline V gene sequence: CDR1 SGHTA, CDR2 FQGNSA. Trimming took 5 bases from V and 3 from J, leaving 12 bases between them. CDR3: CASSPGWVTDTQYF. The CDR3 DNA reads TGTGCCAGCAGCCCAGGGTGGGTAACAGATACGCAGTATTTT.

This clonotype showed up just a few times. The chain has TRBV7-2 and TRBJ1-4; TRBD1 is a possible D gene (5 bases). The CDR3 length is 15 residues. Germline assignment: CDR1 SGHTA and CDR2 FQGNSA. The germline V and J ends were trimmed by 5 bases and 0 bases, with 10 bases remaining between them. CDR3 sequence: CASSPRTTTNEKLFF. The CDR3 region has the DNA TGTGCCAGCAGCCCGAGGACAACAACTAATGAAAAACTGTTTTTT. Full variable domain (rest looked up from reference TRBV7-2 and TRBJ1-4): GAGVSQSPSNKVTEKGKDVELRCDPISGHTALYWYRQSLGQGLEFLIYFQGNSAPDKSGLPSDRFSAERTGGSVSTLTIQRTQQEDSAVYLCASSPRTTTNEKLFFGSGTQLSVL.